The count of the clone carrying this T cell receptor (beta chain) is one. Its specificity is unknown. Profiled with immunoSEQ multiplex PCR; TCRdb holds only in-frame clones, not every one. In the table there are roughly 58,000 clones, about 82% of which are singletons. This sample was included in a study of OX40 agonist ivuxolimab in advanced cancers. Turning to the study itself: Prior therapy, whether anti-PD-1, anti-PD-L1 or anti-CTLA-4, was allowed, and roughly 40% had some. General study findings and limits: Expanded peripheral T cell antigen specificity was not determined.

The CDR3 length is 16 residues. Germline V gene lookup returns CDR1 SGHNT and CDR2 YYREEE (reference sequence). The V gene end was trimmed by 5 bases and the J gene end by 10 bases; junction bases not matched to a gene: 16. The sequenced sample was CD4+ or CD8+ T cells sorted from blood, obtained in a trial of the OX40 agonist ivuxolimab. This sequence originates from an adult with an advanced solid tumor such as melanoma, head and neck, liver or kidney cancer. The chain carries TRBV5-4 and TRBJ2-1; TRBD2 agrees at 9 bases. The CDR3 nucleotides are TGTGCCAGCAGTCCCTCGCTAGCGGGGTGGCCTGGGGAGCAGTTCTTC. Protein: CASSPSLAGWPGEQFF. Full variable domain (missing parts from reference TRBV5-4 and TRBJ2-1): ETGVTQSPTHLIKTRGQQVTLRCSSQSGHNTVSWYQQALGQGPQFIFQYYREEENGRGNFPPRFSGLQFPNYSSELNVNALELDDSALYLCASSPSLAGWPGEQFFGPGTRLTVL.